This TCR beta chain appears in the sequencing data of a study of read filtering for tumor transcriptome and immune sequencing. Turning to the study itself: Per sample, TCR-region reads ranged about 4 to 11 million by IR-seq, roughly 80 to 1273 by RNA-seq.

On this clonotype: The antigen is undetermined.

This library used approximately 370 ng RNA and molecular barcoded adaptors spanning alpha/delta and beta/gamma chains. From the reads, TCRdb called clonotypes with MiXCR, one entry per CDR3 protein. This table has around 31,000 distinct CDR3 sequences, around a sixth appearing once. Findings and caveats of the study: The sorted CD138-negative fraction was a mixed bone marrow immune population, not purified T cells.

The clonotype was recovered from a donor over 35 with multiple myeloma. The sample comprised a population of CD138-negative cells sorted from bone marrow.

Here the CDR3 reads CASTRTGALYNEQFF. CDR3 DNA: TGTGCCAGCACCAGGACAGGGGCTCTATATAATGAGCAGTTCTTC. This chain links TRBV6-2 or TRBV6-3 with TRBJ2-1, with 9 bases that match TRBD1. V was clipped by 7 bases and J by 7 bases; unmatched bases: 11. The CDR3 contains 15 residues. CDR1 is MNHEY, CDR2 SVGEGT, per germline.